This note documents a single TCR beta chain sequence. This record comes from a study of blood T cell repertoires in COVID-19. The data were produced by immunoSEQ multiplex PCR, yet TCRdb's version contains in-frame clones alone and is incomplete. The data show roughly 170,000 clones, with less than 85% seen just once and 8% to 8.5% held by the top ten. V lost 2 bases and J lost 1; bases outside the gene matches: 1. This CDR3 region has 15 residues. The germline gives CDR1 MNHEY, CDR2 SVGAGI. Sequencing was done on a sample of peripheral blood. This chain uses TRBV6-5 with TRBJ2-3; 9 nucleotides agree with TRBD2. This TCR came from a woman in her sixties with COVID-19, enrolled during active disease. CDR3 DNA: TGTGCCAGCAGTTACGCGGGGGGGCGCACAGATACGCAGTATTTT. The encoded protein is CASSYAGGRTDTQYF.